This TCR beta chain was sequenced in a study of memory CD4+ T cells and cytomegalovirus serostatus (dated by TCRdb to the late 2010s). A note on the overall study: The 35 or so healthy Belgian adults in the cohort included 9 who were CMV seropositive and roughly 24 who were CMV seronegative. To replicate a published TCR-based CMV serostatus classifier, the study sequenced CD4+ memory TCRbeta repertoires from a Belgian cohort whose cytomegalovirus serostatus was known.

Overall study results and their limits: Of fewer than 200 previously reported CMV-associated TCRbeta sequences, about 68 appeared in the CD4+ memory repertoires, each in one to five individuals. CMV serostatus prediction reached a median bootstrapped AUC of 0.95 with the original framework and approximately 0.92 with a US-trained random forest. Only CD4+CD45RO+ memory cells were sequenced, in contrast to the original study, which included naive and memory CD4+ and CD8+ populations. Results were interpreted as suggesting that the CMV-associated TCR signature is largely present in the CD4+ memory repertoire. On the Belgian cohort, the classifier based on the original framework reached a median bootstrapped AUC of approximately 0.95, with a 95% CI of 0.76-1.00.

The Quick-DNA Microprep Kit was used to extract genomic DNA from the sorted cells. TCRbeta DNA was amplified with the immunoSEQ hsTCRbeta kit following the manufacturer's protocol. TCRbeta libraries were sequenced on an Illumina MiSeq instrument. Concerning the study's data processing: Following removal of out-of-frame sequences, some 2 million distinct TCRbeta sequences were retained, with an average of about 70,000 per individual. Each individual was scored according to the count of around 160 previously reported CMV-associated TCRbeta sequences and the total productive distinct TCRbeta count. A beta-binomial model was reimplemented in Python, and random forests from scikit-learn, run with default parameters, were trained on data from the US cohort. Classifier performance on the Belgian cohort was summarized as median AUC with percentile confidence intervals calculated over 10,000 bootstrap iterations. TCRdb provides this immuneACCESS table in a form limited to in-frame rearrangements. Some clones are lacking; in checked studies, under half of them reflect an unresolved V gene, and why the rest are absent is not known. V and J calls and clone size are as listed in that table; D and trimming were resolved from the DNA. The sample table lists under 45,000 clones, around 78% of them with a count of one. The ten biggest clones cover approximately 6.5% of the sample.

Its CDR3 holds 15 amino acids, cysteine through phenylalanine. CDR3 DNA only is kept here, 45 bases in frame from base 1. V is pared back by 1 base and J by 1 base, with 10 bases lying between the germline termini. Looking up the germline V gene yields CDR1 LGHNA and CDR2 YSLEER. On this clone itself: This receptor's antigen is unknown. Base qualities are not recorded, but no much larger clone differs from it by a single base.

A FACSAria II was used to sort memory CD4+ T cells, defined as single viable CD3+CD4+CD8-CD45RO+ cells. CMV serostatus was determined using a Roche Elecsys assay that detects serum IgG against CMV pp150, pp28, p38 and p52. Once the samples were thawed, total CD4+ T cells were enriched through positive selection using CD4 magnetic microbeads. The samples came from a separate study whose specific focus was interrogating the CD4+ T cell memory repertoire. Peripheral blood mononuclear cells were isolated and cryopreserved following standard operating procedures; serum was stored at -80 °C. Staining used CD3-PerCP (BW264/56), CD4-APC (RPA-T4), CD45RO-PE (UCHT1) and CD8-Pacific Orange (3B5) antibodies, with Sytox blue excluding non-viable cells.

This sequence uses TRBV4-3 and TRBJ1-1; the D gene remains uncertain. Specimen: memory CD4+ T cells from blood. The origin of this receptor is an adult in good health and CMV-seronegative. The CDR3 amino acid sequence is: CASSQVFHSNTEAFF. The nucleotides are TGCGCCAGCAGCCAAGTGTTCCACTCGAACACTGAAGCTTTCTTT.